This T cell receptor (beta chain) was recorded in a study of blood T cell repertoires in COVID-19. Overall study: Both acute and convalescent COVID-19 samples were obtained from the United States, Italy and Spain.

In the original analysis: Reference gene primer amplification in the assay estimated nucleated cell counts. The method was immunoSEQ multiplex PCR; TCRdb's version includes in-frame clones alone and lacks a portion of them. V and J calls and clone size are copied from that table; D and trimming were computed from the DNA. The repertoire holds 150,000 to 200,000 clones, with approximately 90% as singletons. Germline V gives CDR1 LGHDT, CDR2 YNNKEL (reference sequence). The CDR3 totals 15 residues. Trimming cost V 0 bases and J 7 bases, with 13 bases left between them. The chain employs TRBV3-1 (or the pseudogene TRBV3-2) and TRBJ1-5; D is unclear. The receptor was derived from a man aged 55-75 years with acute or convalescent COVID-19. The sample was peripheral blood. The DNA of the CDR3 is TGTGCCAGCAGCCAAGATCTCTCCCCGGGGCAGCCCCAGCATTTT. It yields the protein CASSQDLSPGQPQHF.